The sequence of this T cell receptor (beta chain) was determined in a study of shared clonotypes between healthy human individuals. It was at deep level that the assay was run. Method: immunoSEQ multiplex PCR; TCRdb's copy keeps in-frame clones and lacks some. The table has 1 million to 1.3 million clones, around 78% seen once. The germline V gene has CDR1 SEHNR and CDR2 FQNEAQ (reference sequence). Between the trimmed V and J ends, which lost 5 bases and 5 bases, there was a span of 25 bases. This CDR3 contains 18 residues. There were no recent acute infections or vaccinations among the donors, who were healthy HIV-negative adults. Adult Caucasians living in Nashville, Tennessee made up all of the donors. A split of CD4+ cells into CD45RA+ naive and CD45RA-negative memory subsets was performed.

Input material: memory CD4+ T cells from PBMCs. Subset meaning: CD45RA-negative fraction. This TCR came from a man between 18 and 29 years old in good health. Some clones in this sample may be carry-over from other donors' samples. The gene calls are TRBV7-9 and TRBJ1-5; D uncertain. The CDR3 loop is CASSPPNSTLGYDQPQHF. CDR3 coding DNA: TGTGCCAGCAGCCCACCTAACAGTACCCTAGGGTACGATCAGCCCCAGCATTTT.